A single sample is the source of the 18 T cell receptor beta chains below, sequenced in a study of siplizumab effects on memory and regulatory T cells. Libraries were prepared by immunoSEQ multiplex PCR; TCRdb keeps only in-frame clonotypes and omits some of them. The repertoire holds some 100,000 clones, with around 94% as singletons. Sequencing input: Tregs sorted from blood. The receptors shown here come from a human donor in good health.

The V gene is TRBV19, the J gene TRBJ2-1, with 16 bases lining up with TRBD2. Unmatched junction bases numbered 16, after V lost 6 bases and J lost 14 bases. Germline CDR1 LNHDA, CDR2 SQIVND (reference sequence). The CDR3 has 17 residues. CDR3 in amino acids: CASRLTLPGLAGGREFF. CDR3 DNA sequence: TGTGCCAGTAGACTTACACTCCCGGGACTAGCGGGAGGGAGGGAGTTCTTC.

The CDR3 DNA sequence: TGTGCCAGCAGCTTAGATCGGGGAAGCTCCTACAATGAGCAGTTCTTC. Amino acids: CASSLDRGSSYNEQFF. V gene TRBV7-3 combines with J gene TRBJ2-1; D may be TRBD2 (5 bases). V lost 2 bases and J 0 bases, leaving 11 bases between the germline ends. Germline assignment: CDR1 SGHTA and CDR2 FQGTGA. The CDR3 loop spans 16 amino acids.

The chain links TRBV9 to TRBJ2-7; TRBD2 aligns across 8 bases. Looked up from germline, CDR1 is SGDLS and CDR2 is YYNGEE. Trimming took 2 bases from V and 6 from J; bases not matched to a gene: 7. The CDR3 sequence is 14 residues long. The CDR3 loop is CASSVGTRSGEQYF. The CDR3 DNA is TGTGCCAGCAGCGTCGGGACTAGATCCGGCGAGCAGTACTTC.

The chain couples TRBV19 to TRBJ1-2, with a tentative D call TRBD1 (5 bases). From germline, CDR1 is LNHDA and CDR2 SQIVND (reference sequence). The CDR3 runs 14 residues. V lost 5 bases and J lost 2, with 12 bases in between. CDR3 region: CASSLSGTNYGYTF. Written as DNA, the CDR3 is TGTGCCAGTAGTCTATCAGGGACGAACTATGGCTACACCTTC.

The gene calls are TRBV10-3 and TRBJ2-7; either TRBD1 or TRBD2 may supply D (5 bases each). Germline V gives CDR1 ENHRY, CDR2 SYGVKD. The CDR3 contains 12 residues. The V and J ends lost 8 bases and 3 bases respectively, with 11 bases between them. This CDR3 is CAIARGDYEQYF. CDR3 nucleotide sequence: TGTGCCATCGCCCGGGGCGACTACGAGCAGTACTTC.

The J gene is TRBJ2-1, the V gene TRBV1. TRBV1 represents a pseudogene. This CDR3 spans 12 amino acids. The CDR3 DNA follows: TGCACCAGCAGCCAAGATCATCGTGAGCAGTTCTTC. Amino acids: CTSSQDHREQFF.

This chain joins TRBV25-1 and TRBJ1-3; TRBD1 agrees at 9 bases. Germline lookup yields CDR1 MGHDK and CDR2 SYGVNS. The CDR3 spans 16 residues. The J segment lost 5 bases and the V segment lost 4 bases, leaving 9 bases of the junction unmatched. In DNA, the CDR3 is TGTGCCAGCAGTGTCCTAGCCGGGACAGGGCGAAACACCATATATTTT. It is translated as CASSVLAGTGRNTIYF.

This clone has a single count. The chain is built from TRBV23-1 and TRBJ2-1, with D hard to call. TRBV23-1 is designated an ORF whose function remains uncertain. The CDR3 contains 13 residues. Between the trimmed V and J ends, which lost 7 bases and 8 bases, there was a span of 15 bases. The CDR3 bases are TGCGCCAGCATCAAGGGTAGTGCGTATGAGCAGTTCTTC. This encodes CASIKGSAYEQFF.

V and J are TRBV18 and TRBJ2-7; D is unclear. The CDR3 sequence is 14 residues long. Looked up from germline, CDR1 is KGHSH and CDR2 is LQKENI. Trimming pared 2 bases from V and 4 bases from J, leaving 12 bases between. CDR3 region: CASSPAKDPYEQYF. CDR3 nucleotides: TGTGCCAGCTCACCAGCAAAGGACCCTTACGAGCAGTACTTC.

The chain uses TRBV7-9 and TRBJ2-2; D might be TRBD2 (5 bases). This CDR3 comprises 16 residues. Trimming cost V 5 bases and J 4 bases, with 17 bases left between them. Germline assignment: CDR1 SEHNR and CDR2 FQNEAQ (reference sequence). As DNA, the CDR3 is TGTGCCAGCAGCCCCCCCCGTAGGAGGCTCACCGGGGAGCTGTTTTTT. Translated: CASSPPRRRLTGELFF.

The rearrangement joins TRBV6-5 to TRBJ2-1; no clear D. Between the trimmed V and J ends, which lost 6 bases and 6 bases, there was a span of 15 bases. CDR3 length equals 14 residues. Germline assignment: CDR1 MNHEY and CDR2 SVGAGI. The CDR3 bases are TGTGCCAGCAGGCTCAACCCCAACGGCAATGAGCAGTTCTTC. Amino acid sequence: CASRLNPNGNEQFF.

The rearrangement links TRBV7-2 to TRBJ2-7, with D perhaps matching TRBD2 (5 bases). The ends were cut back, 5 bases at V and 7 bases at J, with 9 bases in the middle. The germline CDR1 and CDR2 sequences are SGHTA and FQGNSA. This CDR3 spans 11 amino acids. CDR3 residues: CASSRDKEQYF. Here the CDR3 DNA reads TGTGCCAGCAGCCGGGATAAGGAGCAGTACTTC.

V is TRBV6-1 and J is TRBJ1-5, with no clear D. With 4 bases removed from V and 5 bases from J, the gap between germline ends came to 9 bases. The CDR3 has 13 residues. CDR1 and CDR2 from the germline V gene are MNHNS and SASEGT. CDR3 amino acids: CASSGTADQPQHF. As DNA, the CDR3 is TGTGCCAGCAGTGGGACGGCCGATCAGCCCCAGCATTTT.

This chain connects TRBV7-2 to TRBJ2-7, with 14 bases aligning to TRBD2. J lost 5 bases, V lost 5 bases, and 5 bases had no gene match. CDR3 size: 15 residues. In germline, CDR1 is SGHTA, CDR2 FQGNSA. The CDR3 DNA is TGTGCCAGCAGCCCGACTAGCGGGAGGGCTCACGAGCAGTACTTC. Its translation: CASSPTSGRAHEQYF. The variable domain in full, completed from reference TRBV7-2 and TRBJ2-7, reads GAGVSQSPSNKVTEKGKDVELRCDPISGHTALYWYRQSLGQGLEFLIYFQGNSAPDKSGLPSDRFSAERTGGSVSTLTIQRTQQEDSAVYLCASSPTSGRAHEQYFGPGTRLTVT.

In DNA, the CDR3 is TGTGCCAGCTCCCCACTCAGGGTTTACGAGCAGTACTTC. It specifies CASSPLRVYEQYF. J is TRBJ2-7 and V is TRBV6-1; TRBD1 is a possible D gene (5 bases). Germline CDR1 and CDR2: MNHNS and SASEGT. The CDR3 extends over 13 amino acids. V lost 8 bases and J lost 4, with 15 bases in between.

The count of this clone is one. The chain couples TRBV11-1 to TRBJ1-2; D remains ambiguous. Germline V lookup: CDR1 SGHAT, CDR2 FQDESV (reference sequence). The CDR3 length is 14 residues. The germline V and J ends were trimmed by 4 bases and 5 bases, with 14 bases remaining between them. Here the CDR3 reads CASSYDQLKYGYTF. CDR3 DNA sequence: TGTGCCAGCAGCTACGACCAACTAAAATATGGCTACACCTTC. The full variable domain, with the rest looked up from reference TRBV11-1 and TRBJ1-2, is EAEVAQSPRYKITEKSQAVAFWCDPISGHATLYWYRQILGQGPELLVQFQDESVVDDSQLPKDRFSAERLKGVDSTLKIQPAELGDSAMYLCASSYDQLKYGYTFGSGTRLTVV.

The CDR3 coding sequence is TGCAGTGCCGGGCCGGCCCTAGCACAGTATTTT. The encoded protein is CSAGPALAQYF. V is TRBV20-1 and J is TRBJ2-3; D possibly corresponds to TRBD2 (5 bases). The germline CDR1 and CDR2 sequences are DFQATT and SNEGSKA (reference sequence). The CDR3 is 11 residues long. With 6 bases removed from V and 12 bases from J, the gap between germline ends came to 16 bases.

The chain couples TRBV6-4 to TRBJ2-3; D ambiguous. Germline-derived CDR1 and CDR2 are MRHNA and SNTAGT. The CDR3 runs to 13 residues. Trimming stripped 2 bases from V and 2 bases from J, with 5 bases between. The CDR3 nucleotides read TGTGCCAGCAGTGACCAGGCCACAGATACGCAGTATTTT. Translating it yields CASSDQATDTQYF.